Each of the 15 T cell receptor beta chains below was sequenced from the same sample in a study of STAT5B mutations in CD4+ large granular lymphocyte leukemia. Using immunoSEQ multiplex PCR, the repertoire was profiled, and TCRdb retains in-frame clones only, with some absent. This table holds 30,000 to 40,000 clones, 69% found once. The sample was CD4+ T cells from blood buffy coats. All receptors derive from a human donor in good health.

This rearrangement joins TRBV5-8 to TRBJ1-5; TRBD1 aligns across 8 bases. V shed 0 bases, J shed 7 bases, and the junction held 6 bases outside the gene matches. Germline CDR1 SGHTS, CDR2 YDEGEE. The CDR3 is 15 amino acids. CDR3 amino acids: CASSLGQGTGQPQHF. DNA for the CDR3: TGTGCCAGCAGCTTGGGACAGGGGACGGGGCAGCCCCAGCATTTT.

The chain carries TRBV14 and TRBJ2-1; D perhaps matches TRBD2 (5 bases). Germline CDR1 reads SGHDN; CDR2 reads FVKESK. The CDR3 has 15 residues. Trimming took off 1 base at V and 3 bases at J, with 10 bases between the two ends. DNA of the CDR3: TGTGCCAGCAGCCAAGGGCCCGGGGTCTACAATGAGCAGTTCTTC. This sequence encodes CASSQGPGVYNEQFF.

The chain combines TRBV19 with TRBJ1-2; D gene unclear. The CDR3 loop spans 12 amino acids. CDR1 and CDR2 (germline): LNHDA, SQIVND (reference sequence). Trimming took off 4 bases at V and 3 bases at J, with 6 bases between the two ends. The DNA of the CDR3 is TGTGCCAGTAGTACAGGAGACTATGGCTACACCTTC. Translation gives CASSTGDYGYTF.

This clone occurred once. The chain carries TRBV9 and TRBJ2-7; D is ambiguous. Germline V gene sequence: CDR1 SGDLS, CDR2 YYNGEE. The CDR3 runs 13 residues. Trimming took 0 bases from V and 3 from J, leaving 7 bases between them. The CDR3 sequence is CASSVAWDYEQYF. In DNA, the CDR3 is TGTGCCAGCAGCGTAGCATGGGACTACGAGCAGTACTTC.

This chain links TRBV18 with TRBJ1-1; TRBD1 is a possible D gene (5 bases). Germline CDR1 is KGHSH and CDR2 is LQKENI. The V end lost 1 base, the J end lost 4 bases, and 13 bases lay between the germline ends. The CDR3 length is 15 residues. This CDR3 reads CASSPLGPQGTEAFF. Here the CDR3 DNA reads TGTGCCAGCTCACCACTGGGACCGCAGGGCACTGAAGCTTTCTTT.

This clone has only one observation. J is TRBJ1-2 and V is TRBV27, with 9 bases fitting TRBD1. Trimming at V came to 3 bases and at J to 8 bases, leaving 4 bases not matched to a gene. This CDR3 is built from 13 residues. Per germline, CDR1 MNHEY and CDR2 SMNVEV (reference sequence). CDR3 sequence reads: CASSFRQGGGYTF. The DNA for the CDR3 is TGTGCCAGCAGTTTTCGACAGGGGGGAGGCTACACCTTC.

The chain combines TRBV5-4 with TRBJ1-1, with a tentative D call TRBD1 (6 bases). Germline CDR1 SGHNT, CDR2 YYREEE (reference sequence). With 2 bases removed from V and 6 bases from J, the gap between germline ends came to 11 bases. This CDR3 has 13 amino acids. As DNA, the CDR3 is TGTGCCAGCAGCTTACAGGGTTCGGCTGAAGCTTTCTTT. Protein product: CASSLQGSAEAFF.

V gene TRBV15 combines with J gene TRBJ2-5, with 11 positions matching TRBD2. The V gene end was trimmed by 1 base and the J gene end by 7 bases; junction bases not matched to a gene: 11. The germline gives CDR1 LNHNV, CDR2 YYDKDF (reference sequence). There are 17 residues in the CDR3. The DNA of the CDR3 is TGTGCCACCAGCAGAGCGACTCTAGCGGGGGGTAGCGTGACCCAGTACTTC. Amino acid sequence: CATSRATLAGGSVTQYF.

The chain recombines TRBV19 with TRBJ1-5; 7 nucleotides agree with TRBD1. J lost 0 bases, V lost 4 bases, and 3 bases had no gene match. The germline V gene has CDR1 LNHDA and CDR2 SQIVND (reference sequence). The CDR3 totals 15 residues. The CDR3, as DNA: TGTGCCAGTAGTACAGGGGGGTATAGCAATCAGCCCCAGCATTTT. Amino acids: CASSTGGYSNQPQHF.

This sequence joins TRBV5-8 and TRBJ2-7; tentatively, D is TRBD2 (5 bases). This CDR3 has 15 residues. Germline V gene sequence: CDR1 SGHTS, CDR2 YDEGEE. Trimming shortened V by 5 bases and J by 9 bases, and 24 bases separated the two germline ends. CDR3 DNA sequence: TGTGCCAGCAGTTCGCCCGGCCGGCCTCGGGCGGGGCAGTACTTC. It codes for CASSSPGRPRAGQYF.

The chain has TRBV7-2 and TRBJ2-1, with 8 bases that match TRBD2. Germline values: CDR1 SGHTA, CDR2 FQGNSA. This CDR3 is 15 amino acids long. J was trimmed by 6 bases and V by 0 bases; bases with no gene match: 4. CDR3 bases: TGTGCCAGCAGCTTAGCCTCGGGGGGGATCAATGAGCAGTTCTTC. Translation gives CASSLASGGINEQFF.

CDR3 protein: CASSLGAPGNTEAFF. The CDR3 DNA reads TGTGCCAGCAGCTTAGGGGCCCCTGGGAACACTGAAGCTTTCTTT. The chain recombines TRBV11-3 with TRBJ1-1; D ambiguous. V dropped 1 base and J dropped 1 base, with 10 bases sitting between them. The CDR3 is 15 residues long. Germline V CDR1 and CDR2: SGHNT, YENEEA.

By sample share, this clone is medium-sized. The genes are TRBV30 and TRBJ1-4; 8 bases map to TRBD1. The V and J ends lost 3 bases and 5 bases, in that order; junction bases with no gene match: 5. Looked up from germline, CDR1 is GTSNPN and CDR2 is SVGIG (reference sequence). The CDR3 runs to 14 residues. The DNA for the CDR3 is TGTGCCTGGAGGTGGACAGGGCGAAATGAAAAACTGTTTTTT. It yields the protein CAWRWTGRNEKLFF. The full variable domain, its missing parts supplied by reference TRBV30 and TRBJ1-4, is SQTIHQWPATLVQPVGSPLSLECTVEGTSNPNLYWYRQAAGRGLQLLFYSVGIGQISSEVPQNLSASRPQDRQFILSSKKLLLSDSGFYLCAWRWTGRNEKLFFGSGTQLSVL.

The rearrangement joins TRBV10-3 to TRBJ2-2; D gene unclear. The V gene lost 11 bases and the J gene lost 1 base, with 8 bases spanning the gap. The CDR3 loop spans 12 amino acids. Germline V lookup: CDR1 ENHRY, CDR2 SYGVKD. In nucleotides, the CDR3 is TGTGCCGTCAAGGGGAACACCGGGGAGCTGTTTTTT. Translation gives CAVKGNTGELFF.

As to this clone: One end of the junction varies from germline; a read error may be responsible. V and J are TRBV6-6 and TRBJ2-7; a possible D gene is TRBD2 (6 bases). This CDR3 contains 11 residues. Looked up from germline, CDR1 is MNHNY and CDR2 is SVGAGI (reference sequence). CDR3 in amino acids: CAVGGIGEQYF. The CDR3 bases are TGCGCCGTGGGGGGAATAGGTGAGCAGTACTTC.